The 14 T cell receptor beta chains below all came from one sample that was sequenced in a study of cytomegalovirus exposure and HLA in healthy donors. The protocol was immunoSEQ multiplex PCR, while the TCRdb copy is restricted to in-frame clones and leaves out a portion. Of about 150,000 clones listed, around 90% are singletons. Sequenced sample: PBMCs. The receptors stem from a woman under 30 in good health and CMV-seropositive.

This clone came up once. The V call is TRBV5-1, the J call TRBJ2-7, with 11 bases that match TRBD1. Per the germline V gene, CDR1 is SGHRS and CDR2 is YFSETQ. The CDR3 is made up of 15 amino acids. V shed 3 bases and J 5 bases; nucleotides not matched to a gene: 7. The CDR3 bases are TGCGCCAGCAGCTCCGGGACAGGGGGTTACAACGAGCAGTACTTC. This sequence encodes CASSSGTGGYNEQYF.

The V call is TRBV4-1, the J call TRBJ2-5, with D possibly TRBD1 on 6 matching bases. Trimming took off 1 base at V and 2 bases at J, with 11 bases between the two ends. This CDR3 region has 15 residues. The germline V gene has CDR1 MGHRA and CDR2 YSYEKL. DNA for the CDR3: TGCGCCAGCAGCCAAGCCCCCGGACAGCAAGAGACCCAGTACTTC. It encodes CASSQAPGQQETQYF.

This clone has only one observation. The genes are TRBV11-2 and TRBJ2-2, with TRBD2 matching over 12 bases. The ends lost 6 bases at V and 4 bases at J; junction bases unmatched: 12. CDR1 and CDR2 (germline): SGHAT, FQNNGV. The CDR3 covers 18 residues. The CDR3 loop is CASRPVGLAGGPTGELFF. Here the CDR3 DNA reads TGTGCCAGCAGGCCAGTCGGGCTAGCGGGAGGGCCCACCGGGGAGCTGTTTTTT.

Note on this clone: This sample also contains other DNA sequences that code for the same CDR3. The rearrangement joins TRBV4-1 to TRBJ1-1; no clear D gene. V lost 0 bases and J 5 bases, leaving 10 bases between the germline ends. The CDR3 is 14 residues long. Germline values: CDR1 MGHRA, CDR2 YSYEKL. CDR3 DNA sequence: TGCGCCAGCAGCCAAGAACCGGGGAGAACTGAAGCTTTCTTT. Translation gives CASSQEPGRTEAFF.

V and J are TRBV7-9 and TRBJ1-1; no clear D gene. Germline CDR1 SEHNR, CDR2 FQNEAQ (reference sequence). The CDR3 totals 12 residues. The V end lost 7 bases, the J end lost 4 bases, and 10 bases lay between the germline ends. CDR3 DNA: TGTGCCAGCAACCTGGGAGGCACTGAAGCTTTCTTT. It encodes CASNLGGTEAFF.

Here the CDR3 reads CASSPLSSGNTIYF. CDR3 in DNA: TGTGCCAGCAGCCCCCTGAGCTCTGGAAACACCATATATTTT. The rearrangement links TRBV14 to TRBJ1-3; the D is unclear. The CDR3 totals 14 residues. The germline gives CDR1 SGHDN, CDR2 FVKESK. V shed 4 bases and J shed 0 bases, with 7 bases lying between them.

This chain uses TRBV21-1 with TRBJ2-3; the DNA was not compared with TRBD2, the D call given in the table. TRBV21-1 is described as a pseudogene. The CDR3 is 16 residues long. The CDR3 DNA follows: TGTGCCAGCAGCAAAGCTCGCGGGAGTATCCCAGATACGCAGTATTTT. This codes for CASSKARGSIPDTQYF.

V is TRBV6-5 and J is TRBJ1-1, with TRBD1 matching over 8 bases. Germline V gives CDR1 MNHEY, CDR2 SVGAGI. The junction had 9 bases not matched to a gene; V was cut back by 5 bases and J by 4 bases. The CDR3 has 15 amino acids. The CDR3 bases are TGTGCCAGCAGTAGAACCCAGGGGGCACTCACTGAAGCTTTCTTT. This encodes CASSRTQGALTEAFF.

This chain uses TRBV6-6 with TRBJ2-7; 8 bases are shared with TRBD1. V gave up 10 bases and J gave up 0 bases; unmatched junction bases: 8. Germline CDR1 reads MNHNY; CDR2 reads SVGAGI (reference sequence). The CDR3 runs 14 residues. In DNA form, the CDR3 reads TGTGCCACCTCGGGACAGGCGAGCTCCTACGAGCAGTACTTC. It specifies CATSGQASSYEQYF.

This sequence joins TRBV5-1 and TRBJ2-7, with no clear D. The CDR3 has 14 residues. Trimming took off 1 base at V and 1 base at J, with 9 bases between the two ends. CDR1 is SGHRS and CDR2 is YFSETQ in the germline V gene. This chain's CDR3 is CASSLLSESYEQYF. The CDR3 bases are TGCGCCAGCAGCTTGCTTTCAGAATCCTACGAGCAGTACTTC.

This clone was recorded once. The rearrangement links TRBV19 to TRBJ2-7; 8 nucleotides align to TRBD2. With 1 base clipped from V and 2 bases from J, the junction kept 4 bases outside the gene matches. Germline CDR1 LNHDA, CDR2 SQIVND (reference sequence). The CDR3 covers 15 residues. The CDR3 protein is CASSIVEAGAYEQYF. The CDR3 nucleotides are TGTGCCAGTAGTATAGTAGAAGCGGGAGCCTACGAGCAGTACTTC.

In this sample, this clone turned up once. V is TRBV6-5 and J is TRBJ1-3; 8 nucleotides match TRBD1. Germline CDR1 reads MNHEY; CDR2 reads SVGAGI. The CDR3 covers 15 residues. The ends lost 7 bases at V and 0 bases at J; junction bases unmatched: 5. CDR3 residues: CASIGDRTSGNTIYF. CDR3 nucleotides: TGTGCCAGCATCGGGGACAGGACCTCTGGAAACACCATATATTTT.

The V and J genes are TRBV7-9 and TRBJ2-5; 11 bases are shared with TRBD1. This CDR3 has 16 residues. Germline V gives CDR1 SEHNR, CDR2 FQNEAQ (reference sequence). Unmatched junction bases numbered 3, after V lost 1 base and J lost 2 bases. The chain's CDR3 is CASSLGDRGVQETQYF. DNA of the CDR3: TGTGCCAGCAGCTTAGGGGACAGGGGGGTACAAGAGACCCAGTACTTC.

This chain links TRBV6-4 with TRBJ2-1, with 9 bases matching TRBD2. V was pared by 6 bases and J by 6 bases, with 12 bases of the junction left unmatched. The CDR3 is 16 residues long. The germline gives CDR1 MRHNA, CDR2 SNTAGT. The CDR3: CASSPEGGRGLNEQFF. The CDR3 bases are TGTGCCAGCAGCCCAGAGGGCGGGAGGGGCCTCAATGAGCAGTTCTTC.